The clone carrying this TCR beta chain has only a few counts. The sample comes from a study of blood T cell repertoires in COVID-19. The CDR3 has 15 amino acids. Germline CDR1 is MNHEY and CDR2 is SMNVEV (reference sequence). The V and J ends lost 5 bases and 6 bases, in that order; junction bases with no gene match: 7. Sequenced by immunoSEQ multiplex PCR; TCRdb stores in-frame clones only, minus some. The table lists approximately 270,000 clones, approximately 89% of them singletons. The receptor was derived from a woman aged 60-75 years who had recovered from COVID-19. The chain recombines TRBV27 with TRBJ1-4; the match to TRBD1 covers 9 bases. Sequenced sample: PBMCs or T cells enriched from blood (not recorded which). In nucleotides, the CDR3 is TGTGCCAGCAGTCCATACACAGGGGGCGATGAAAAACTGTTTTTT. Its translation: CASSPYTGGDEKLFF.